The sequence of this T cell receptor (beta chain) was determined in a study of T cell responses to AZD1222 COVID-19 vaccine. Study-wide findings and caveats: Repertoire samples came only from after the peak T cell response. Only 5 or 6 people who got AZD1222 tested seropositive at baseline. Females outnumbered males among donors, who were mostly white British; clonal diversity was possibly underestimated. Unmutated variant regions reportedly attract nearly half of all spike-specific TCRs.

Sequencing was performed with immunoSEQ multiplex PCR; in TCRdb, only in-frame clones are kept and a portion is missing. The table has 120,000 or so clones, around 88% seen once. Germline V lookup: CDR1 MNHEY, CDR2 SMNVEV (reference sequence). V shed 11 bases, J shed 3 bases, and the junction held 9 bases outside the gene matches. The CDR3 covers 13 residues. As regards this clone: The antigen is undetermined.

The gene calls are TRBV27 and TRBJ1-1, with 7 bases lining up with TRBD1. The sample was peripheral blood, taken on day 0 of MenACWY control vaccination. This TCR was sampled from an adult in good health. The CDR3 sequence: CAVRGTDDTEAFF. CDR3 sequence (DNA): TGTGCCGTCAGGGGGACAGATGACACTGAAGCTTTCTTT.